Listed below are T cell receptor beta chains from one sample, sequenced in a study of T cell responses to AZD1222 COVID-19 vaccine. Only in-frame clones appear in the TCRdb table, and some are missing; sequencing was by immunoSEQ multiplex PCR. Of about 94,000 clones listed, about 88% are singletons. The specimen was peripheral blood, collected on day 0 of AZD1222 vaccination. Receptors originate from an adult in good health. The conserved cysteine and the conserved F or W are not part of the CDR3 here. A D gene is named only where the DNA matches it firmly.

TRBD2	TRBV7-2	TRBJ2-1	ASSSRTSGGAGSYNEQF
.	TRBV30	TRBJ1-2	AWSLGQNYGYT
.	TRBV19	TRBJ1-4	ASKPADTRPNEKLF
TRBD2	TRBV4-2	TRBJ2-5	ASLAGEETQY
.	TRBV6-4	TRBJ2-2	ASSPLGGNTGELF
.	TRBV9	TRBJ1-1	ASSVGALGATEAF
.	TRBV3-1/TRBV3-2	TRBJ1-6	ASSQGVGLNSPLH
.	TRBV29-1	TRBJ1-2	SAFSPIGPYGYT
.	TRBV4-2	TRBJ1-6	ASSQSHSYNSPLH
.	TRBV3-1/TRBV3-2	TRBJ1-1	ASSQGLNRMNTEAF
.	TRBV7-9	TRBJ1-2	ASSLQGHGGYT
.	TRBV6-5	TRBJ1-3	ASLTPGNTIY
.	TRBV30	TRBJ1-5	ALSRSSSNQPQH
TRBD1	TRBV7-2	TRBJ1-1	ASSPRTGPNTEAF
.	TRBV10-3	TRBJ2-7	AISDLGFEIENEQY
TRBD1	TRBV10-3	TRBJ1-4	AISDRGTASNEKLF
.	TRBV19	TRBJ2-7	ASSIVGSSYEQY
.	TRBV6-5	TRBJ1-6	ASSYSSEGFYSPLH
.	TRBV11-2	TRBJ2-2	ASSSRQSNTGELF
TRBD1	TRBV7-3	TRBJ1-1	ASSLTGTGGLNTEAF
.	TRBV5-1	TRBJ2-1	ASSAYRGGSYNEQF
.	TRBV7-2	TRBJ1-4	ASSLSGMSEKLF
.	TRBV19	TRBJ1-2	ASSILLNRENYGYT
TRBD2	TRBV12-5	TRBJ2-1	ASGLAFGVGAGGTYNEQF
TRBD1	TRBV6-6	TRBJ1-4	ASRSDRGLSNEKLF
.	TRBV5-1	TRBJ1-6	ASSLEGPPLH
.	TRBV6-5	TRBJ1-2	ASQEGRSGYGYT
.	TRBV6-5	TRBJ1-1	ATSDRLNTEAF
TRBD1	TRBV16	TRBJ2-1	ASSQPGQGSGEQF
TRBD1	TRBV25-1	TRBJ1-1	ASSEYRAGGETEAF
.	TRBV7-2	TRBJ2-7	ASSPGTRVEQY
.	TRBV5-6	TRBJ2-7	ASSPINRDGTYEQY